This T cell receptor beta chain was observed in a study of CD8 T cells in ankylosing spondylitis (dated by TCRdb to the late 2010s). In the study overall: To find TCR variants linked to disease, the study profiled T cell receptor beta repertoires in ankylosing spondylitis patients and healthy donors. The full study cohort was made up of over 20 ankylosing spondylitis patients and roughly 100 healthy donors. Samples of peripheral blood were taken, and for ankylosing spondylitis patients, synovial fluid was collected as well.

The sample was run on an Illumina HiSeq 2500. Quantitative 5'-RACE with molecular barcodes was the method used to prepare the TCR beta libraries. In the authors' own workflow: To identify disease-linked TCR variants, a new computational method was used, one built on a probabilistic model of VDJ rearrangement. The public sequencing data were trimmed at Q25 with fastp and processed into clonotypes with MiXCR by TCRdb, which kept only in-frame beta chains. Rows are combined by CDR3 protein, so each entry shows the most common genes and DNA. TCRdb's processing, not the authors' own work, is the source of the V and J calls. A total of about 170,000 distinct CDR3 sequences appear in this sample, about 17% of them only once. The top ten hold approximately 8% of the sample. Looking up the germline V gene (reference sequence) yields CDR1 SSHAT and CDR2 FNYEAQ. V loses 7 bases of germline sequence and J loses 3 bases, and the interval between the two ends is 21 bases. CDR3 length: 16 amino acids, cysteine to phenylalanine. The entry retains the CDR3 DNA only, 48 bases that are in frame from base 1.

A remark on this clonotype: Its antigen remains undetermined. Base qualities were left out, and no much larger clone turns up one base away.

Overall results and qualifications from the work: The disease-linked clones had a CD8+ phenotype and were found at relatively low frequencies in peripheral blood. Some TCR beta motif variants had previously been reported in synovial fluid and blood of reactive arthritis patients, which suggested common disease-initiation mechanisms. A TCR beta motif made up of eight highly homologous amino acid variants appeared to be characteristic of blood from ankylosing spondylitis patients. The disease-linked clones were reported to be significantly enriched in matched synovial fluid samples from ankylosing spondylitis patients.

The specimen was blood, either unsorted or a sorted T cell fraction (not recorded which). The TCR sequence derives from a male donor with ankylosing spondylitis or in good health (not recorded which). The chain employs TRBV7-7 and TRBJ1-2; TRBD1 is possibly the D segment (5 matching bases). The CDR3 corresponds to CASTQDQGIYHYGYTF. The nucleotides read TGTGCCAGCACCCAAGACCAGGGCATTTACCACTATGGCTACACCTTC.